The 25 T cell receptor beta chains in this list originate from one sample, sequenced in a study of blood T cell repertoires in COVID-19 (dated by TCRdb to between 2020 and 2021). Receptor amplification or capture employed the immunoSEQ multiplex PCR assay. The table comes from immuneACCESS by way of TCRdb, which keeps in-frame sequences with V and J called. Part of the clones is missing from these tables; in studies checked, under half for an unresolved V gene and the rest for unknown reasons. The sample yields over 200,000 clones; around 80% were counted once. 4.5% to 5.5% of the sample rests with the top ten. Sequencing used peripheral blood. The receptors were gathered from a human donor in a cohort sampled during active COVID-19.

The CDR3 sequence: CASRDISNYGYTF. The CDR3 DNA reads as TGTGCCAGTAGAGACATATCTAACTATGGCTACACCTTC. This chain links TRBV19 with TRBJ1-2; D call uncertain. CDR1 and CDR2 from the germline V gene are LNHDA and SQIVND (reference sequence). The length of the CDR3 is 13 residues. The V end was cut by 6 bases, the J end by 0 bases, with 8 bases between.

V gene TRBV7-2 combines with J gene TRBJ2-7; TRBD2 aligns across 14 bases. The trim removed 6 bases at V and 1 base at J, leaving 2 bases unmatched. Germline assignment: CDR1 SGHTA and CDR2 FQGNSA. The CDR3 has 15 amino acids. CDR3 region: CASRRLAGGSYEQYF. The DNA for the CDR3 is TGTGCCAGCAGGCGACTAGCGGGGGGGTCCTACGAGCAGTACTTC.

This clone turned up a few times. V and J are TRBV7-9 and TRBJ2-5; weak D call: TRBD1 (6 bases). The germline V gene encodes CDR1 SEHNR and CDR2 FQNEAQ (reference sequence). Trimming cost V 7 bases and J 5 bases, with 20 bases left between them. The CDR3 spans 15 residues. CDR3 sequence: CASNSPGGDRETQYF. CDR3 in DNA: TGTGCCAGCAACTCCCCGGGCGGCGACAGGGAGACCCAGTACTTC. The entire variable domain, with the rest obtained from reference TRBV7-9 and TRBJ2-5, is as follows: DTGVSQNPRHKITKRGQNVTFRCDPISEHNRLYWYRQTLGQGPEFLTYFQNEAQLEKSRLLSDRFSAERPKGSFSTLEIQRTEQGDSAMYLCASNSPGGDRETQYFGPGTRLLVL.

The chain links TRBV15 to TRBJ1-1; no firm D call. Germline CDR1 and CDR2: LNHNV and YYDKDF (reference sequence). This CDR3 comprises 15 residues. V gave up 0 bases and J gave up 1 base, with 9 bases separating them. The CDR3 sequence: CATSRDYRGNTEAFF. CDR3 DNA: TGTGCCACCAGCAGAGATTATCGGGGGAACACTGAAGCTTTCTTT. The variable domain in full, completed from reference TRBV15 and TRBJ1-1, reads DAMVIQNPRYQVTQFGKPVTLSCSQTLNHNVMYWYQQKSSQAPKLLFHYYDKDFNNEADTPDNFQSRRPNTSFCFLDIRSPGLGDTAMYLCATSRDYRGNTEAFFGQGTRLTVV.

This clone turned up a few times. This chain uses TRBV6-4 with TRBJ1-6, with a weak D call TRBD1 (5 bases). V was cut by 4 bases and J by 6 bases, with 7 bases left in between. Germline-derived CDR1 and CDR2 are MRHNA and SNTAGT. This CDR3 comprises 13 residues. The DNA for the CDR3 is TGTGCCAGCAGTGCGGGGGTTAATTCACCCCTCCACTTT. Protein: CASSAGVNSPLHF.

V is TRBV6-2 or TRBV6-3 and J is TRBJ2-5; perhaps TRBD1 as D (6 bases). V dropped 6 bases and J dropped 5 bases, with 19 bases sitting between them. The CDR3 sequence is 15 residues long. CDR1 is MNHEY and CDR2 is SVGEGT in the germline V gene. The CDR3 coding sequence is TGTGCCAGCAGCACAGGGCAGGAGACCATGGAGACCCAGTACTTC. Translated: CASSTGQETMETQYF.

This clone was counted a single time. The same CDR3 arises from other DNA sequences in this sample as well. This rearrangement joins TRBV9 to TRBJ1-3; no definite D call. The CDR3 runs to 14 residues. Trimming pared 3 bases from V and 3 bases from J, leaving 10 bases between. CDR1 and CDR2 from the germline V gene are SGDLS and YYNGEE. CDR3 in amino acids: CASSAGVYGNTIYF. CDR3 sequence (DNA): TGTGCCAGCAGCGCGGGAGTATATGGAAACACCATATATTTT.

The chain is built from TRBV29-1 and TRBJ1-2; TRBD1 agrees at 10 bases. V lost 6 bases, J lost 4 bases, and 8 bases stayed unmatched. The germline V gene encodes CDR1 SQVTM and CDR2 ANQGSEA. The CDR3 spans 14 residues. The CDR3 nucleotides read TGCAGCGTCCTCTTAGGACAGGGGGTCTATGGCTACACCTTC. Residues: CSVLLGQGVYGYTF. Variable domain in full (rest from reference TRBV29-1 and TRBJ1-2): SAVISQKPSRDICQRGTSLTIQCQVDSQVTMMFWYRQQPGQSLTLIATANQGSEATYESGFVIDKFPISRPNLTFSTLTVSNMSPEDSSIYLCSVLLGQGVYGYTFGSGTRLTVV.

The rearrangement uses TRBV30 and TRBJ1-2; TRBD1 is a possible D gene (5 bases). The V gene lost 0 bases and the J gene lost 7 bases, with 15 bases spanning the gap. Per germline, CDR1 GTSNPN and CDR2 SVGIG (reference sequence). CDR3 length: 14 residues. CDR3 nucleotide sequence: TGTGCCTGGAGTGTTGGGGGGTTTTCCCCTGGCTACACCTTC. Translation gives CAWSVGGFSPGYTF.

This rearrangement joins TRBV9 to TRBJ2-1; a weak D match, TRBD2 (7 bases). The germline V gene encodes CDR1 SGDLS and CDR2 YYNGEE. The V end was cut by 2 bases, the J end by 0 bases, with 21 bases between. The CDR3 is made up of 19 amino acids. The CDR3 DNA reads as TGTGCCAGCAGCGTGCTGGGGGCTAGCGGACTCAGCTCCTACAATGAGCAGTTCTTC. It encodes CASSVLGASGLSSYNEQFF. Based on the CDR3 plus reference TRBV9 and TRBJ2-1, the full variable domain is DSGVTQTPKHLITATGQRVTLRCSPRSGDLSVYWYQQSLDQGLQFLIQYYNGEERAKGNILERFSAQQFPDLHSELNLSSLELGDSALYFCASSVLGASGLSSYNEQFFGPGTRLTVL.

This clone was recorded only once. The genes are TRBV2 and TRBJ1-2; 8 nucleotides line up with TRBD1. With V trimmed by 1 base and J by 1 base, 2 bases remained unmatched. This CDR3 spans 15 amino acids. In germline, CDR1 is SNHLY, CDR2 FYNNEI. CDR3 in DNA: TGTGCCAGCAGTGAAGTCACAGGGGGTAACTATGGCTACACCTTC. This sequence encodes CASSEVTGGNYGYTF.

This chain links TRBV3-1 (or the pseudogene TRBV3-2) with TRBJ2-2; D uncertain. CDR3 length: 13 amino acids. Trimming shortened V by 3 bases and J by 6 bases, and 8 bases separated the two germline ends. Looked up from germline, CDR1 is LGHDT and CDR2 is YNNKEL (reference sequence). The CDR3 region is CASSQNSAGELFF. The CDR3 nucleotides read TGTGCCAGCAGCCAGAATTCGGCCGGGGAGCTGTTTTTT.

The chain couples TRBV7-2 to TRBJ1-1; tentative D call: TRBD1 (5 bases). The CDR3 loop spans 14 amino acids. Between the trimmed V and J ends, which lost 5 bases and 6 bases, there was a span of 16 bases. Germline assignment: CDR1 SGHTA and CDR2 FQGNSA. The CDR3 DNA follows: TGTGCCAGCAGCCCAGGGTTCAGTCTGCCTGAAGCTTTCTTT. Its protein product is CASSPGFSLPEAFF.

The chain links TRBV5-1 to TRBJ1-3; TRBD1 might be the D (5 bases). The CDR3 consists of 14 residues. The V end lost 2 bases, the J end lost 3 bases, and 9 bases lay between the germline ends. Germline lookup yields CDR1 SGHRS and CDR2 YFSETQ. Written as DNA, the CDR3 is TGCGCCAGCAGCTTCGGGACTGGTGGAAACACCATATATTTT. Its protein is CASSFGTGGNTIYF.

CDR3 bases: TGCAGCGTTGAACTATGGGGAGCAAACACCGGGGAGCTGTTTTTT. This gives the protein CSVELWGANTGELFF. The V call is TRBV29-1, the J call TRBJ2-2; perhaps TRBD2 as D (5 bases). CDR3 length: 15 residues. Per germline, CDR1 SQVTM and CDR2 ANQGSEA. V lost 2 bases, J lost 2 bases, and 12 bases lay in between.

V gene TRBV19 combines with J gene TRBJ1-5, with TRBD1 identical over 7 bases. The CDR3 has 13 amino acids. Germline values: CDR1 LNHDA, CDR2 SQIVND (reference sequence). V dropped 6 bases and J dropped 9; count of bases not matched to a gene: 8. In DNA form, the CDR3 reads TGTGCCAGTAGCGGGACAGTTCGAGGGCCCCAGCATTTT. Encoded protein: CASSGTVRGPQHF.

The J gene is TRBJ1-1, the V gene TRBV28; 7 bases line up with TRBD1. From germline, CDR1 is MDHEN and CDR2 SYDVKM. V lost 7 bases and J lost 0; bases outside the gene matches: 5. The CDR3 runs to 14 residues. The CDR3 DNA reads as TGTGCCAGCATTGGGGGACAGATGAACACTGAAGCTTTCTTT. It yields the protein CASIGGQMNTEAFF.

CDR3 protein: CASSYGGLADNEQFF. CDR3 bases: TGTGCCAGCAGTTATGGGGGACTAGCGGACAATGAGCAGTTCTTC. The V and J genes are TRBV6-2 or TRBV6-3 and TRBJ2-1, with 11 bases aligning to TRBD2. The CDR3 spans 15 residues. V lost 3 bases to trimming and J lost 5 bases; unmatched junction nucleotides: 3. The V gene's germline CDR1 is MNHEY and CDR2 SVGEGT.

The rearrangement joins TRBV27 to TRBJ1-1, with 10 bases lining up with TRBD1. The trim removed 4 bases at V and 4 bases at J, leaving 3 bases unmatched. The germline gives CDR1 MNHEY, CDR2 SMNVEV (reference sequence). The CDR3 totals 14 residues. The CDR3 loop reads CASSWTGGSTEAFF. The CDR3 DNA is TGTGCCAGCAGTTGGACAGGGGGGAGCACTGAAGCTTTCTTT.

The chain combines TRBV24-1 with TRBJ2-3; no firm D call. V lost 2 bases and J 5 bases, leaving 4 bases between the germline ends. CDR3 length: 12 amino acids. CDR1 is KGHDR, CDR2 SFDVKD, per germline. DNA of the CDR3: TGTGCCACCAGTGATTCGGGAGATACGCAGTATTTT. Translation: CATSDSGDTQYF.

The J gene is TRBJ2-2, the V gene TRBV30, with 7 bases identical to TRBD2. The CDR3 runs 13 residues. The V and J ends lost 8 bases and 6 bases, in that order; junction bases with no gene match: 9. The germline V gene has CDR1 GTSNPN and CDR2 SVGIG (reference sequence). CDR3 region: CAGGKGGAGELFF. As DNA, the CDR3 is TGTGCCGGCGGCAAGGGAGGGGCCGGGGAGCTGTTTTTT.

The chain is built from TRBV6-5 and TRBJ1-1; TRBD1 aligns across 7 bases. The V gene's germline CDR1 is MNHEY and CDR2 SVGAGI. The CDR3 sequence is 13 residues long. The J segment lost 6 bases and the V segment lost 2 bases, leaving 3 bases of the junction unmatched. CDR3 protein: CASSYATGSEAFF. As DNA, the CDR3 is TGTGCCAGCAGTTACGCGACAGGGTCTGAAGCTTTCTTT.

The rearrangement uses TRBV18 and TRBJ2-5, with a possible D match to TRBD1 (6 bases). CDR3 length: 13 amino acids. The V gene lost 6 bases and the J gene lost 2 bases, with 10 bases spanning the gap. Germline CDR1 is KGHSH and CDR2 is LQKENI. The CDR3 nucleotides read TGTGCCAGCTCGGCTGGACAGCAAGAGACCCAGTACTTC. It codes for CASSAGQQETQYF.

This clone was detected a few times. The chain employs TRBV11-2 and TRBJ2-7; D perhaps matches TRBD2 (5 bases). CDR1 is SGHAT, CDR2 FQNNGV, per germline. CDR3 length: 13 amino acids. Trimming removed 5 bases from V and 3 bases from J, with 11 bases in between. The chain's CDR3 is CASSPRTGYEQYF. For the CDR3, the DNA is TGTGCCAGCAGCCCCCGGACTGGCTACGAGCAGTACTTC.

The chain joins TRBV5-6 to TRBJ1-2; possibly TRBD1 for D (6 bases). Looked up from germline, CDR1 is SGHDT and CDR2 is YYEEEE. V was trimmed by 0 bases and J by 2 bases, leaving 8 bases between them. This CDR3 is 14 amino acids long. The CDR3 DNA follows: TGTGCCAGCAGCTTGGTGGGGGCAAACTATGGCTACACCTTC. This sequence encodes CASSLVGANYGYTF.